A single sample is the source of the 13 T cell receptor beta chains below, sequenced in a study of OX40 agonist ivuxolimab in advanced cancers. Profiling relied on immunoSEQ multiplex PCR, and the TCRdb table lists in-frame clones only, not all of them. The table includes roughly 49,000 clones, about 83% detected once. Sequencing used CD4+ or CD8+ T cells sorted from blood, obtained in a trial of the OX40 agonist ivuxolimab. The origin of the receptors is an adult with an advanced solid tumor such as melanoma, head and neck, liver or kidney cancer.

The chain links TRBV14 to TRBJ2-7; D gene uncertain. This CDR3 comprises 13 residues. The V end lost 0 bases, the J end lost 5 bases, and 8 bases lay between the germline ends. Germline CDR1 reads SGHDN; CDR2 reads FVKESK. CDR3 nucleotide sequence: TGTGCCAGCAGCCAAGAAGGGAACAACGAGCAGTACTTC. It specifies CASSQEGNNEQYF.

The CDR3 coding sequence is TGTGCCATCCGTTTAGGATTCGAGCAGTTCTTC. Encoded protein: CAIRLGFEQFF. This rearrangement joins TRBV11-2 to TRBJ2-1, with D uncertain. The CDR3 is made up of 11 amino acids. The germline V gene has CDR1 SGHAT and CDR2 FQNNGV. Deletions cut 10 bases from V and 10 bases from J, with 14 bases between.

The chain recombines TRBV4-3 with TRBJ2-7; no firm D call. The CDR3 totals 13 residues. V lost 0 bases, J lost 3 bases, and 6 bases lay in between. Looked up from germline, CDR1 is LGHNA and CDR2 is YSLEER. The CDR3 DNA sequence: TGCGCCAGCAGCCAAGATGGAGACTACGAGCAGTACTTC. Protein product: CASSQDGDYEQYF.

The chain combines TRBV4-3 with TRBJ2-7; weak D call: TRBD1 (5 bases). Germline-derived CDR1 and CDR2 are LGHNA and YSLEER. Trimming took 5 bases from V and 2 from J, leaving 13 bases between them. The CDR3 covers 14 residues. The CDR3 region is CASSLNQGPYEQYF. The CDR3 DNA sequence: TGCGCCAGCAGCTTAAATCAGGGTCCCTACGAGCAGTACTTC.

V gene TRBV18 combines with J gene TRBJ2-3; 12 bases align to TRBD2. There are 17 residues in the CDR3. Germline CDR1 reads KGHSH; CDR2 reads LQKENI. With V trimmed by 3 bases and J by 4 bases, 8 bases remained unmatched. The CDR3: CASSPEALAGGADTQYF. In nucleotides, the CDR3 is TGTGCCAGCTCACCCGAGGCCCTAGCGGGAGGGGCAGATACGCAGTATTTT.

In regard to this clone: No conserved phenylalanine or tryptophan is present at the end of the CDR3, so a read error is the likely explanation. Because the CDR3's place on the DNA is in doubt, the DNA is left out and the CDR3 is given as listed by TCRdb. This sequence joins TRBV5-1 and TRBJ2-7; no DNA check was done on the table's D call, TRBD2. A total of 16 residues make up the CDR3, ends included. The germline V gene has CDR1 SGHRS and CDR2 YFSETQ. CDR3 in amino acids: CASSLAKGLAGGPKGL.

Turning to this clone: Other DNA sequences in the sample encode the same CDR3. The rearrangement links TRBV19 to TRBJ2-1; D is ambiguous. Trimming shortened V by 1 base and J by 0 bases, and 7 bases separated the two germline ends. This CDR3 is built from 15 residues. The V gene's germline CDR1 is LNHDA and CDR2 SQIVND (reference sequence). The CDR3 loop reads CASSIGSSSYNEQFF. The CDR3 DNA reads TGTGCCAGTAGTATAGGTTCCAGCTCCTACAATGAGCAGTTCTTC.

The DNA for the CDR3 is TGCAGCGCCGCGTTAGGGGGTGATAGTGGTGGTGGCTACACCTTC. It is translated as CSAALGGDSGGGYTF. J is TRBJ1-2 and V is TRBV29-1; maybe TRBD1 (6 bases). The germline V and J ends were trimmed by 7 bases and 7 bases, with 25 bases remaining between them. The CDR3 sequence is 15 residues long. The germline V gene has CDR1 SQVTM and CDR2 ANQGSEA.

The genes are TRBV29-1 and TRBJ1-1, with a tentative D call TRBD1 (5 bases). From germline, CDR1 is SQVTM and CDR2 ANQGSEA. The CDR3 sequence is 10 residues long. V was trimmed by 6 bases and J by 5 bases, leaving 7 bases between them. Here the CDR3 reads CSVRGTEAFF. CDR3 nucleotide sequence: TGCAGCGTACGGGGGACTGAAGCTTTCTTT. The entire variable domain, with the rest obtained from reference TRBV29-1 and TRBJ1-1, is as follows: SAVISQKPSRDICQRGTSLTIQCQVDSQVTMMFWYRQQPGQSLTLIATANQGSEATYESGFVIDKFPISRPNLTFSTLTVSNMSPEDSSIYLCSVRGTEAFFGQGTRLTVV.

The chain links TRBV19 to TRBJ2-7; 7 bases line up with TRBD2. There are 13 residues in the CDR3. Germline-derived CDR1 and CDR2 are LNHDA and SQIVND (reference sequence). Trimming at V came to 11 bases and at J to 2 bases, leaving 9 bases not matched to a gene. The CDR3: CAASPGLTYEQYF. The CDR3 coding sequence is TGTGCCGCCTCTCCGGGACTAACCTACGAGCAGTACTTC.

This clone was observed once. The CDR3 loop reads CASSFGLAYEQYF. In DNA form, the CDR3 reads TGTGCCAGCAGTTTCGGACTAGCCTACGAGCAGTACTTC. The J gene is TRBJ2-7, the V gene TRBV27, with 7 bases matching TRBD2. V lost 3 bases, J lost 2 bases, and 1 base stayed unmatched. Germline V gene data show CDR1 as MNHEY and CDR2 as SMNVEV (reference sequence). The CDR3 totals 13 residues.

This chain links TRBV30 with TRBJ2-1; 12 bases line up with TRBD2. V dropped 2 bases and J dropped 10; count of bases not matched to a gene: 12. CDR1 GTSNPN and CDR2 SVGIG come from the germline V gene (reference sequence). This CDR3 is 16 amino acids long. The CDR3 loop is CAWSPPRLAGVGEQFF. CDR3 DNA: TGTGCCTGGAGTCCACCGAGACTAGCGGGGGTGGGGGAGCAGTTCTTC.

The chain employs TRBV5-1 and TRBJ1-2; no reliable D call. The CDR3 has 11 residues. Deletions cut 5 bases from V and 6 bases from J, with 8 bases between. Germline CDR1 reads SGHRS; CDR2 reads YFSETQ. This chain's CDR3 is CASRGTDGYTF. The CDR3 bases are TGCGCCAGCAGGGGTACGGATGGCTACACCTTC.